Listed below are T cell receptor beta chains from one sample, sequenced in a study of blood T cell repertoires in COVID-19. Libraries were prepared by immunoSEQ multiplex PCR; TCRdb keeps only in-frame clonotypes and omits some of them. The data contain about 160,000 clones, roughly 89% of them singletons. Sequencing used peripheral blood. All receptors derive from a woman in her sixties who had recovered from COVID-19. Each CDR3 is given with its conserved first and last residue. The order of the fields is clone size, J gene, D gene, V gene, CDR3 protein, CDR3 DNA. The D gene is left open where the match is weak. Rows give clone size only sometimes, using once, few, many, or a class for an expanded clone.

clone_size: NA; j_call: TRBJ1-5; d_call: NA; v_call: TRBV27; cdr3_aa: CASRSFQGNQPQHF; cdr3_nt: TGTGCCAGCAGGAGCTTCCAGGGCAATCAGCCCCAGCATTTT
clone_size: NA; j_call: TRBJ1-1; d_call: TRBD1; v_call: TRBV9; cdr3_aa: CASSPRGTGADTEAFF; cdr3_nt: TGTGCCAGCAGCCCGAGGGGGACAGGGGCAGACACTGAAGCTTTCTTT
clone_size: NA; j_call: TRBJ2-5; d_call: TRBD2; v_call: TRBV7-3; cdr3_aa: CASSLSGGYGETQYF; cdr3_nt: TGTGCCAGCAGCTTAAGCGGGGGGTACGGAGAGACCCAGTACTTC
clone_size: NA; j_call: TRBJ2-3; d_call: TRBD2; v_call: TRBV6-1; cdr3_aa: CASSERSGGASDTQYF; cdr3_nt: TGTGCCAGCAGTGAAAGATCGGGGGGGGCCTCAGATACGCAGTATTTT
clone_size: NA; j_call: TRBJ1-1; d_call: TRBD1; v_call: TRBV4-2; cdr3_aa: CASSPRTGDEYTEAFF; cdr3_nt: TGTGCCAGCAGCCCGCGGACAGGGGACGAATACACTGAAGCTTTCTTT
clone_size: NA; j_call: TRBJ2-3; d_call: NA; v_call: TRBV2; cdr3_aa: CASSEAARRSDTQYF; cdr3_nt: TGTGCCAGCAGTGAGGCAGCTAGGAGATCAGATACGCAGTATTTT
clone_size: NA; j_call: TRBJ2-3; d_call: NA; v_call: TRBV7-9; cdr3_aa: CASSSDRLIF; cdr3_nt: TGTGCCAGCAGCTCGGATCGACTCATTTTT
clone_size: NA; j_call: TRBJ2-2; d_call: TRBD1; v_call: TRBV5-1; cdr3_aa: CASNRGPNTGELFF; cdr3_nt: TGCGCCAGCAACAGGGGGCCGAACACCGGGGAGCTGTTTTTT
clone_size: NA; j_call: TRBJ2-1; d_call: TRBD2; v_call: TRBV2; cdr3_aa: CASTSLAGGPYEQFF; cdr3_nt: TGTGCCAGCACCTCACTAGCGGGGGGGCCTTATGAGCAGTTCTTC
clone_size: NA; j_call: TRBJ2-6; d_call: NA; v_call: TRBV5-6; cdr3_aa: CASSSGQGANVLTF; cdr3_nt: TGTGCCAGCAGCTCCGGACAGGGGGCCAACGTCCTGACTTTC
clone_size: NA; j_call: TRBJ2-1; d_call: NA; v_call: TRBV28; cdr3_aa: CASSLSRAEQFF; cdr3_nt: TGTGCCAGCAGTTTATCCAGGGCTGAGCAGTTCTTC
clone_size: NA; j_call: TRBJ2-3; d_call: TRBD2; v_call: TRBV2; cdr3_aa: CASSRLAGGTDTQYF; cdr3_nt: TGTGCCAGCAGCCGACTAGCGGGGGGCACAGATACGCAGTATTTT
clone_size: once; j_call: TRBJ2-1; d_call: TRBD1; v_call: TRBV5-4; cdr3_aa: CASSLEAGGYEQFF; cdr3_nt: TGTGCCAGCAGCTTGGAGGCAGGGGGCTATGAGCAGTTCTTC
clone_size: NA; j_call: TRBJ1-5; d_call: TRBD1; v_call: TRBV6-5; cdr3_aa: CASRPQGAGNQPQHF; cdr3_nt: TGTGCCAGCAGACCACAGGGGGCGGGCAATCAGCCCCAGCATTTT
clone_size: NA; j_call: TRBJ1-4; d_call: NA; v_call: TRBV5-5; cdr3_aa: CASSMDLSGKLFF; cdr3_nt: TGTGCCAGCAGCATGGACTTGTCGGGGAAACTGTTTTTT
clone_size: NA; j_call: TRBJ1-1; d_call: NA; v_call: TRBV12-3/TRBV12-4; cdr3_aa: CASSLVGGEAFF; cdr3_nt: TGTGCCAGCAGTTTAGTAGGTGGAGAGGCTTTCTTT
clone_size: NA; j_call: TRBJ1-3; d_call: NA; v_call: TRBV10-3; cdr3_aa: CAISQEWLPIYF; cdr3_nt: TGTGCCATCAGTCAGGAATGGTTACCCATATATTTT
clone_size: NA; j_call: TRBJ2-6; d_call: NA; v_call: TRBV4-2; cdr3_aa: CASSLEFRVSGANVLTF; cdr3_nt: TGTGCCAGCAGCCTCGAATTCCGAGTCTCTGGGGCCAACGTCCTGACTTTC
clone_size: NA; j_call: TRBJ1-2; d_call: NA; v_call: TRBV28; cdr3_aa: CASRGGRDGYTF; cdr3_nt: TGTGCCAGCAGGGGAGGCAGGGATGGCTACACCTTC
clone_size: NA; j_call: TRBJ1-2; d_call: TRBD1; v_call: TRBV5-1; cdr3_aa: CASSADRVSYGYTF; cdr3_nt: TGCGCCAGCAGCGCGGACAGGGTTTCCTATGGCTACACCTTC
clone_size: few; j_call: TRBJ2-7; d_call: TRBD1; v_call: TRBV24-1; cdr3_aa: CATSEHGTANYEQYF; cdr3_nt: TGTGCCACCAGTGAACACGGGACAGCTAATTACGAGCAGTACTTC
clone_size: NA; j_call: TRBJ2-1; d_call: NA; v_call: TRBV4-1; cdr3_aa: CASSHQYNEQFF; cdr3_nt: TGCGCCAGCAGCCATCAGTACAATGAGCAGTTCTTC
clone_size: NA; j_call: TRBJ1-1; d_call: NA; v_call: TRBV5-1; cdr3_aa: CASSSDTGIIGAFF; cdr3_nt: TGCGCCAGCAGCTCGGATACAGGGATCATCGGAGCTTTCTTT
clone_size: NA; j_call: TRBJ1-1; d_call: NA; v_call: TRBV7-8; cdr3_aa: CASSMEARLNTEAFF; cdr3_nt: TGTGCCAGCAGCATGGAAGCCAGGCTGAACACTGAAGCTTTCTTT